One and the same sample provided the 32 T cell receptor beta chains below, sequenced in a study of neurological immune-mediated disorders. TCRdb independently ran MiXCR on the 5' RACE reads; one entry per CDR3 protein. The data contain about 70,000 distinct CDR3 sequences, 3.2% of them seen just once; the ten biggest clones take up about 5.5%. The sample consisted of PBMCs. These receptors were collected from a woman aged 45-65 years with multiple sclerosis.

This clonotype was observed many times. The V gene is TRBV7-2, the J gene TRBJ2-7, with a tentative D call TRBD1 (8 bases). Germline V gives CDR1 SGHTA, CDR2 FQGNSA. Trimming pared 6 bases from V and 6 bases from J, leaving 15 bases between. This CDR3 contains 13 residues. CDR3 amino acids: CASSSHRGGEQYV. In nucleotides, the CDR3 is TGTGCCAGCAGTTCCCACAGGGGGGGCGAGCAGTACGTC.

The table lists this clonotype with many counts. This rearrangement joins TRBV7-9 to TRBJ2-1; no reliable D call. CDR1 is SEHNR, CDR2 FQNEAQ, per germline (reference sequence). The CDR3 has 12 amino acids. V gave up 4 bases and J gave up 12 bases, with 13 bases separating them. The CDR3 DNA sequence: TGTGCCAGCAGCTCAGAGACACCTTGGCAGTTCTTC. Translating gives CASSSETPWQFF.

This clonotype occurred many times. The chain recombines TRBV20-1 with TRBJ1-5; D may be TRBD1 (5 bases). The CDR3 is made up of 14 amino acids. The V gene lost 3 bases and the J gene lost 6 bases, with 15 bases spanning the gap. The germline V gene encodes CDR1 DFQATT and CDR2 SNEGSKA (reference sequence). CDR3 loop: CSARGGRATQPQHF. The CDR3 DNA follows: TGCAGTGCTAGGGGAGGCAGGGCGACTCAGCCCCAGCATTTT.

This clonotype has just a few counts. Here the CDR3 DNA reads TGCGCCAGCAGCTTGTATGGGGACACTGAAGCTTTCTTT. Its translation is CASSLYGDTEAFF. This sequence joins TRBV5-1 and TRBJ1-1; D ambiguous. From germline, CDR1 is SGHRS and CDR2 YFSETQ. The germline V and J ends were trimmed by 1 base and 3 bases, with 7 bases remaining between them. This CDR3 is built from 13 residues.

This clonotype was seen repeatedly, ten times or more. The chain uses TRBV7-6 and TRBJ2-1; TRBD1 agrees at 10 bases. Germline values: CDR1 SGHVS, CDR2 FNYEAQ. The CDR3 has 14 amino acids. J was trimmed by 15 bases and V by 3 bases; bases with no gene match: 11. The CDR3 is CASSFRDRGSRPFF. CDR3 sequence (DNA): TGTGCCAGCAGCTTCCGGGACAGGGGATCTCGGCCGTTCTTC.

This clonotype was counted at least ten times. J is TRBJ1-4 and V is TRBV4-2; D unclear. The CDR3 spans 18 residues. Germline CDR1 reads LGHNA; CDR2 reads YNFKEQ. The ends were cut back, 2 bases at V and 0 bases at J, with 16 bases in the middle. The DNA of the CDR3 is TGTGCCAGCAGCCAAAGGGTGGGCCTCACCTCAACTAATGAAAAACTGTTTTTT. Protein product: CASSQRVGLTSTNEKLFF.

This clonotype was detected ten times or more. The rearrangement links TRBV20-1 to TRBJ1-6; 9 nucleotides agree with TRBD1. Germline loops: CDR1 DFQATT, CDR2 SNEGSKA (reference sequence). V shed 5 bases, J shed 7 bases, and the junction held 15 bases outside the gene matches. The CDR3 covers 17 residues. CDR3 sequence: CSAPKLLGQGGNSPLHF. The CDR3 DNA follows: TGCAGTGCTCCTAAACTGTTGGGACAGGGAGGGAATTCACCCCTCCACTTT.

This clonotype was picked up many times. This chain links TRBV5-1 with TRBJ2-3, with 10 bases that match TRBD1. CDR1 and CDR2 (germline): SGHRS, YFSETQ. Unmatched junction bases numbered 8, after V lost 0 bases and J lost 4 bases. CDR3 length: 17 amino acids. CDR3 sequence (DNA): TGCGCCAGCAGCTTGGTGACAGGGGGCTTTGAGTCAGATACGCAGTATTTT. This translates into CASSLVTGGFESDTQYF.

This clonotype has ten or more counts. The V gene is TRBV6-1, the J gene TRBJ1-6, with a tentative D call TRBD1 (5 bases). The germline V gene encodes CDR1 MNHNS and CDR2 SASEGT. The germline V and J ends were trimmed by 7 bases and 7 bases, with 8 bases remaining between them. The CDR3 length is 12 residues. CDR3 bases: TGTGCCAGCACCAGACAGAATTCACCCCTCCACTTT. It is translated as CASTRQNSPLHF.

In this sample, this clonotype turned up many times. V gene TRBV20-1 combines with J gene TRBJ2-1; TRBD2 matches at 8 bases. Per the germline V gene, CDR1 is DFQATT and CDR2 is SNEGSKA (reference sequence). This CDR3 contains 15 residues. V was clipped by 5 bases and J by 1 base; unmatched bases: 7. CDR3 in amino acids: CSAGIAGRSYNEQFF. The DNA of the CDR3 is TGCAGTGCTGGAATAGCGGGGCGTTCCTACAATGAGCAGTTCTTC.

Turning to this clonotype: A much larger clone differs by one base, so this may be a read error. The chain couples TRBV20-1 to TRBJ2-3; no definite D call. This CDR3 region has 12 residues. CDR1 is DFQATT, CDR2 SNEGSKA, per germline (reference sequence). CDR3 sequence: CSVAPQTDKQYF. CDR3 in DNA: TGCAGTGTAGCTCCACAAACAGATAAGCAGTATTTT.

This chain joins TRBV20-1 and TRBJ2-1; the match to TRBD1 covers 10 bases. Germline values: CDR1 DFQATT, CDR2 SNEGSKA (reference sequence). The CDR3 totals 13 residues. Germline trimming cut 8 bases from V and 7 bases from J; bases unmatched to any gene: 8. The CDR3: CSLGTGDKNEQFF. The CDR3 nucleotides are TGCAGTCTGGGGACAGGGGATAAGAATGAGCAGTTCTTC.

This clonotype was picked up many times. The genes are TRBV5-1 and TRBJ2-5; D uncertain. With 0 bases removed from V and 4 bases from J, the gap between germline ends came to 16 bases. CDR1 SGHRS and CDR2 YFSETQ come from the germline V gene. The CDR3 spans 16 residues. This chain's CDR3 is CASSLGVSGVGETQYF. CDR3 nucleotide sequence: TGCGCCAGCAGCTTGGGTGTATCTGGGGTTGGAGAGACCCAGTACTTC.

Many counts were recorded for this clonotype. The genes are TRBV4-3 and TRBJ1-1; D gene unclear. From germline, CDR1 is LGHNA and CDR2 YSLEER. Trimming pared 4 bases from V and 0 bases from J, leaving 12 bases between. This CDR3 has 15 residues. Here the CDR3 DNA reads TGCGCCAGCAGCCCGCGTCCCATAGTGAACACTGAAGCTTTCTTT. It encodes CASSPRPIVNTEAFF.

This clonotype has ten or more counts. The rearrangement uses TRBV6-2 or TRBV6-3 and TRBJ1-2; no clear D. Trimming took 0 bases from V and 8 from J, leaving 4 bases between them. Germline assignment: CDR1 MNHEY and CDR2 SVGEGT. There are 11 residues in the CDR3. The DNA of the CDR3 is TGTGCCAGCAGTTACTCACGGGGCTACACCTTC. It codes for CASSYSRGYTF.

This clonotype was picked up many times. The chain recombines TRBV20-1 with TRBJ2-1, with 10 bases identical to TRBD2. V dropped 5 bases and J dropped 7; count of bases not matched to a gene: 17. From germline, CDR1 is DFQATT and CDR2 SNEGSKA (reference sequence). The CDR3 covers 17 residues. The CDR3 DNA reads as TGCAGTGCTCTAAAACCCGAGACTAGCGGGTTGCGGAATGAGCAGTTCTTC. It codes for CSALKPETSGLRNEQFF.

This clonotype was detected ten times or more. The chain is built from TRBV5-6 and TRBJ2-7; TRBD2 aligns across 12 bases. The CDR3 consists of 14 residues. Germline-derived CDR1 and CDR2 are SGHDT and YYEEEE. The junction had 4 bases not matched to a gene; V was cut back by 6 bases and J by 3 bases. The CDR3: CASTRGLAGYEQYF. DNA for the CDR3: TGTGCCAGCACCAGGGGACTAGCGGGCTACGAGCAGTACTTC. Full variable domain (outside the CDR3, taken from reference TRBV5-6 and TRBJ2-7): DAGVTQSPTHLIKTRGQQVTLRCSPKSGHDTVSWYQQALGQGPQFIFQYYEEEERQRGNFPDRFSGHQFPNYSSELNVNALLLGDSALYLCASTRGLAGYEQYFGPGTRLTVT.

This clonotype was counted ten times or more. V is TRBV10-2 and J is TRBJ2-7, with D possibly TRBD2 on 5 matching bases. Germline V gene lookup returns CDR1 WSHSY and CDR2 SAAADI. This CDR3 is built from 13 residues. The V end was cut by 5 bases, the J end by 3 bases, with 11 bases between. As DNA, the CDR3 is TGCGCCAGCAGTCCGGGGTCTAGCTACGAGCAGTACTTC. Protein sequence: CASSPGSSYEQYF.

This clonotype was observed many times. CDR3 sequence (DNA): TGTGCCAGCAGCCAAAGGCTAGCGGGCCTATCCTACGAGCAGTACTTC. Protein: CASSQRLAGLSYEQYF. The chain carries TRBV3-1 and TRBJ2-7; 8 bases match TRBD2. Unmatched junction bases numbered 7, after V lost 2 bases and J lost 1 base. The CDR3 is 16 amino acids. Looked up from germline, CDR1 is LGHDT and CDR2 is YNNKEL (reference sequence).

The sample holds many counts of this clonotype. This chain connects TRBV12-5 to TRBJ2-3; D is possibly TRBD1 or TRBD2 (5 bases each). V was cut by 4 bases and J by 7 bases, with 27 bases left in between. Germline V gene data show CDR1 as LGHNT and CDR2 as FRNRAP. This CDR3 is 18 amino acids long. For the CDR3, the DNA is TGTGCTAGTGGTTCGGGGCCCGGGACCACTCACCGCGGTTATACGCAGTATTTT. This sequence encodes CASGSGPGTTHRGYTQYF. Full variable domain (rest looked up from reference TRBV12-5 and TRBJ2-3): DARVTQTPRHKVTEMGQEVTMRCQPILGHNTVFWYRQTMMQGLELLAYFRNRAPLDDSGMPKDRFSAEMPDATLATLKIQPSEPRDSAVYFCASGSGPGTTHRGYTQYFGPGTRLTVL.

In this sample, this clonotype turned up many times. The chain has TRBV5-1 and TRBJ2-5; perhaps TRBD2 as D (6 bases). This CDR3 is built from 13 residues. The germline gives CDR1 SGHRS, CDR2 YFSETQ. V lost 4 bases and J lost 2, with 9 bases in between. In DNA, the CDR3 is TGCGCCAGCAGCACTGGAGGGCAAGAGACCCAGTACTTC. Translating gives CASSTGGQETQYF.

This clonotype was observed many times. The chain couples TRBV19 to TRBJ2-7, with 13 nucleotides matching TRBD2. This CDR3 contains 16 residues. With 6 bases clipped from V and 2 bases from J, the junction kept 7 bases outside the gene matches. Germline V gene sequence: CDR1 LNHDA, CDR2 SQIVND (reference sequence). The CDR3 bases are TGTGCCAGTAGACCGACTAGCGGGGGGTCGACCTACGAGCAGTACGTC. Translated, it gives CASRPTSGGSTYEQYV.

This clonotype came up many times. This chain connects TRBV18 to TRBJ2-7, with D unresolved. CDR3 length: 12 residues. In germline, CDR1 is KGHSH, CDR2 LQKENI. Trimming took 6 bases from V and 6 from J, leaving 12 bases between them. The CDR3 DNA sequence: TGTGCCAGCTCCCCCGAGATAGGCGAGCAGTACTTC. This codes for CASSPEIGEQYF.

This clonotype was seen many times. This rearrangement joins TRBV4-3 to TRBJ1-3; no clear D gene. Germline CDR1 and CDR2: LGHNA and YSLEER. This CDR3 spans 16 amino acids. Trimming left V 2 bases short and J 2 bases short, with 13 bases between. CDR3 DNA sequence: TGCGCCAGCAGCCAACGGACGGTAAAGACTGGAAACACCATATATTTT. Translating gives CASSQRTVKTGNTIYF.

At least ten counts were recorded for this clonotype. The chain employs TRBV5-1 and TRBJ2-2; a possible D gene is TRBD1 (6 bases). The V end lost 1 base, the J end lost 6 bases, and 13 bases lay between the germline ends. Germline CDR1 reads SGHRS; CDR2 reads YFSETQ. The CDR3 covers 15 residues. This CDR3 is CASSLTGTNPGELFF. Here the CDR3 DNA reads TGCGCCAGCAGCTTGACAGGGACAAATCCCGGGGAGCTGTTTTTT.

This clonotype was counted many times. The CDR3 nucleotides are TGCGCCAGCAGCCCCGGGGGGCGGACTAGCACAGATACGCAGTATTTT. Translated: CASSPGGRTSTDTQYF. The rearrangement links TRBV4-3 to TRBJ2-3, with D maybe TRBD2 (7 bases). Germline V gives CDR1 LGHNA, CDR2 YSLEER. V gave up 4 bases and J gave up 0 bases, with 14 bases separating them. The CDR3 has 16 amino acids.

This clonotype has ten or more counts. The CDR3 loop reads CASSIFPGELFF. The CDR3 DNA sequence: TGTGCCAGTAGTATATTCCCCGGGGAGCTGTTTTTT. This chain uses TRBV19 with TRBJ2-2; unclear D gene. Germline CDR1 LNHDA, CDR2 SQIVND (reference sequence). This CDR3 is built from 12 residues. V was trimmed by 2 bases and J by 6 bases, leaving 4 bases between them.

This clonotype was picked up many times. The rearrangement links TRBV20-1 to TRBJ1-5, with 11 positions matching TRBD1. The CDR3 covers 19 residues. Trimming at V came to 6 bases and at J to 0 bases, leaving 16 bases not matched to a gene. CDR1 and CDR2 (germline): DFQATT, SNEGSKA (reference sequence). The DNA of the CDR3 is TGCAGTGCCATCAAGTCGGACAGGGGGCATTCGTATAGCAATCAGCCCCAGCATTTT. This translates into CSAIKSDRGHSYSNQPQHF.

This clonotype was counted ten times or more. The V call is TRBV9, the J call TRBJ2-2; no clear D gene. The CDR3 consists of 13 residues. V lost 1 base and J lost 6, with 7 bases in between. The germline gives CDR1 SGDLS, CDR2 YYNGEE. Written as DNA, the CDR3 is TGTGCCAGCAGCGTACTCAGCGCCGGGGAGCTGTTTTTT. Amino acid sequence: CASSVLSAGELFF. Together with reference TRBV9 and TRBJ2-2, the CDR3 gives the full variable domain: DSGVTQTPKHLITATGQRVTLRCSPRSGDLSVYWYQQSLDQGLQFLIQYYNGEERAKGNILERFSAQQFPDLHSELNLSSLELGDSALYFCASSVLSAGELFFGEGSRLTVL.

There are a few counts of this clonotype. This rearrangement joins TRBV11-3 to TRBJ2-5, with unresolved D. The V gene lost 3 bases and the J gene lost 1 base, with 9 bases spanning the gap. The CDR3 extends over 14 amino acids. Germline CDR1 is SGHNT and CDR2 is YENEEA. The DNA for the CDR3 is TGTGCCAGCAGCTTCGGCGGATTCCAAGAGACCCAGTACTTC. It codes for CASSFGGFQETQYF.

This clonotype has a count of ten or more. The CDR3 loop reads CASKMGQGKETQYF. DNA for the CDR3: TGTGCCAGCAAAATGGGACAGGGTAAAGAGACCCAGTACTTC. The rearrangement links TRBV27 to TRBJ2-5, with 9 bases that match TRBD1. V shed 7 bases, J shed 3 bases, and the junction held 6 bases outside the gene matches. Germline loops: CDR1 MNHEY, CDR2 SMNVEV (reference sequence). The CDR3 totals 14 residues.

This clonotype occurred many times. This rearrangement joins TRBV5-1 to TRBJ2-1; D possibly matches TRBD1 or TRBD2 (5 bases each). The CDR3 is 13 residues long. The V and J ends lost 4 bases and 8 bases respectively, with 13 bases between them. Germline CDR1 is SGHRS and CDR2 is YFSETQ. The CDR3 is CASSPGGRDEQFF. The CDR3 region has the DNA TGCGCCAGCAGCCCCGGAGGCAGGGATGAGCAGTTCTTC.